These 10 T cell receptor beta chains were sequenced from one sample in a study of T cell responses to AZD1222 COVID-19 vaccine. Libraries were prepared by immunoSEQ multiplex PCR; TCRdb keeps only in-frame clonotypes and omits some of them. The table has some 120,000 clones, about 89% seen once. The material was peripheral blood, obtained on day 0 of AZD1222 vaccination. The receptors here all came from an adult in good health.

The rearrangement uses TRBV19 and TRBJ1-4, with no clear D. Trimming cost V 3 bases and J 8 bases, with 4 bases left between them. Germline CDR1 reads LNHDA; CDR2 reads SQIVND (reference sequence). The CDR3 has 11 residues. The CDR3 region has the DNA TGTGCCAGTAGTATCCAAGAAAAACTGTTTTTT. Its protein is CASSIQEKLFF.

The chain carries TRBV6-4 and TRBJ2-5, with TRBD1 as a possible D gene (6 bases). The V end was cut by 3 bases, the J end by 2 bases, with 19 bases between. CDR1 is MRHNA, CDR2 SNTAGT, per germline. The CDR3 has 17 residues. As DNA, the CDR3 is TGTGCCAGCAGTGATTCGCAAGCCCGGGACAAGCAAGAGACCCAGTACTTC. Translated, it gives CASSDSQARDKQETQYF.

The chain carries TRBV5-1 and TRBJ2-1, with D perhaps matching TRBD2 (6 bases). V dropped 4 bases and J dropped 8 bases, with 19 bases sitting between them. CDR1 SGHRS and CDR2 YFSETQ come from the germline V gene. The CDR3 totals 15 residues. This chain's CDR3 is CASSDRDSRRDEQFF. The CDR3 DNA is TGCGCCAGCAGCGACCGGGACTCCAGACGGGATGAGCAGTTCTTC. Full variable domain (outside the CDR3, taken from reference TRBV5-1 and TRBJ2-1): KAGVTQTPRYLIKTRGQQVTLSCSPISGHRSVSWYQQTPGQGLQFLFEYFSETQRNKGNFPGRFSGRQFSNSRSEMNVSTLELGDSALYLCASSDRDSRRDEQFFGPGTRLTVL.

The chain links TRBV24-1 to TRBJ2-7; D might be TRBD1 or TRBD2, each matching 6 bases. Germline CDR1 reads KGHDR; CDR2 reads SFDVKD. V lost 8 bases and J 5 bases, leaving 9 bases between the germline ends. The CDR3 spans 11 residues. The CDR3 here is CATIGGHEQYF. For the CDR3, the DNA is TGTGCCACCATTGGGGGGCACGAGCAGTACTTC.

V usage is TRBV20-1 and J usage is TRBJ1-1, with D hard to call. In germline, CDR1 is DFQATT, CDR2 SNEGSKA (reference sequence). V was clipped by 4 bases and J by 7 bases, with 10 bases between them. The CDR3 has 11 amino acids. For the CDR3, the DNA is TGCAGTGCTAACGGGGAGGGTGAAGCTTTCTTT. Translation gives CSANGEGEAFF.

V usage is TRBV19 and J usage is TRBJ2-4; 10 bases agree with TRBD1. The CDR3 totals 15 residues. V was pared by 11 bases and J by 0 bases, with 7 bases of the junction left unmatched. Germline V gene sequence: CDR1 LNHDA, CDR2 SQIVND (reference sequence). CDR3 DNA sequence: TGTGCCGGATCCCGGGACAGGGGAGCCAAAAACATTCAGTACTTC. As protein: CAGSRDRGAKNIQYF.

V usage is TRBV4-3 and J usage is TRBJ2-2; maybe TRBD1 (5 bases). Trimming shortened V by 0 bases and J by 6 bases, and 11 bases separated the two germline ends. Per germline, CDR1 LGHNA and CDR2 YSLEER. This CDR3 region has 15 residues. In DNA, the CDR3 is TGCGCCAGCAGCCAAGATGGGGCAGTTCCCGGGGAGCTGTTTTTT. It codes for CASSQDGAVPGELFF.

The V and J genes are TRBV19 and TRBJ1-1; D is possibly TRBD1 (5 bases). CDR3 length: 12 residues. CDR1 is LNHDA and CDR2 is SQIVND in the germline V gene (reference sequence). The ends were cut back, 7 bases at V and 4 bases at J, with 10 bases in the middle. The CDR3 bases are TGTGCCAGTAAGGGGTCCGGCACTGAAGCTTTCTTT. This sequence encodes CASKGSGTEAFF.

The chain carries TRBV6-5 and TRBJ2-1, with no clear D. V dropped 6 bases and J dropped 0 bases, with 6 bases sitting between them. CDR3 length: 13 amino acids. Germline values: CDR1 MNHEY, CDR2 SVGAGI. The chain's CDR3 is CASRNSSYNEQFF. The DNA for the CDR3 is TGTGCCAGCAGGAATAGCTCCTACAATGAGCAGTTCTTC.

This clone was observed once. V usage is TRBV11-2 and J usage is TRBJ2-7; the D gene could be TRBD1 or TRBD2 (5 bases each). The CDR3 is 16 residues long. The ends were cut back, 3 bases at V and 9 bases at J, with 24 bases in the middle. Germline CDR1 reads SGHAT; CDR2 reads FQNNGV. The CDR3 loop is CASSFLAGFEAGGQYF. Here the CDR3 DNA reads TGTGCCAGCAGCTTCTTGGCAGGGTTTGAGGCGGGTGGGCAGTACTTC.